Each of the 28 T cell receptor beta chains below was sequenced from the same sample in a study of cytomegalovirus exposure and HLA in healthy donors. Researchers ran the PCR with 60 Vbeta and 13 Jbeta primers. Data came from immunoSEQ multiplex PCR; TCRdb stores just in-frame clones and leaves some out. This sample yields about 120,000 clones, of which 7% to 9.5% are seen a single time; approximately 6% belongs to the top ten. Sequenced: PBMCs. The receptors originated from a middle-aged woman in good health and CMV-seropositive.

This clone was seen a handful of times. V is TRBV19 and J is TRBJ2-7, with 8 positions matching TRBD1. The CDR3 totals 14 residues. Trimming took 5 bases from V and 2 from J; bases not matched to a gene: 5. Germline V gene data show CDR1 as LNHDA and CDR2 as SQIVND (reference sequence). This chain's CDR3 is CASSVQGATYEQYF. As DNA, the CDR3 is TGTGCCAGTAGTGTTCAGGGGGCTACCTACGAGCAGTACTTC.

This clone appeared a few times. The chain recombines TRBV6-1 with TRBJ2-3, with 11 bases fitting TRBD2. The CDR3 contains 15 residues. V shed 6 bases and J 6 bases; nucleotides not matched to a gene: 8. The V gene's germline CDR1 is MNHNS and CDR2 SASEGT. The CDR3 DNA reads TGTGCCAGCAGGGGCTTAGCGGGGGGGGTGGATACGCAGTATTTT. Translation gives CASRGLAGGVDTQYF.

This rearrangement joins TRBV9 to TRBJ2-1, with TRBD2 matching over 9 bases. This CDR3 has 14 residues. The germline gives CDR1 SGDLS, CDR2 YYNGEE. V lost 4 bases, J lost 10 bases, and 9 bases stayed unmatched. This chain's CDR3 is CASSPLAGGDEQFF. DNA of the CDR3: TGTGCCAGCAGCCCCCTTGCGGGGGGGGACGAGCAGTTCTTC.

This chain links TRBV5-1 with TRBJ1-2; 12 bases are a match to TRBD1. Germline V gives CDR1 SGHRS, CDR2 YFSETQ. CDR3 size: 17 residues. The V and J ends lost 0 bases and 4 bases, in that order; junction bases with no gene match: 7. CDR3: CASSLDAGTGGAYGYTF. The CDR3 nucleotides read TGCGCCAGCAGCTTGGATGCCGGGACAGGGGGCGCCTATGGCTACACCTTC.

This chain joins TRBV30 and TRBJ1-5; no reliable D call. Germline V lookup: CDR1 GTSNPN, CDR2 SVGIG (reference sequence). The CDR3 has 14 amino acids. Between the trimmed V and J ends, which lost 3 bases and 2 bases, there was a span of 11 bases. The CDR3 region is CAWRRRTGNQPQHF. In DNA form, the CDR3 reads TGTGCCTGGAGACGGAGGACGGGCAATCAGCCCCAGCATTTT. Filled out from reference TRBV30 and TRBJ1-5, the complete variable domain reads SQTIHQWPATLVQPVGSPLSLECTVEGTSNPNLYWYRQAAGRGLQLLFYSVGIGQISSEVPQNLSASRPQDRQFILSSKKLLLSDSGFYLCAWRRRTGNQPQHFGDGTRLSIL.

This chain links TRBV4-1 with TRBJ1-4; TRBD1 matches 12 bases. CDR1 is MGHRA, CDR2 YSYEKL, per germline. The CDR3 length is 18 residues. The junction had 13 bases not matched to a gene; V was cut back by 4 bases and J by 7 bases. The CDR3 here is CASSPIHRDRGLGEKLFF. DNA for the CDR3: TGCGCCAGCAGCCCCATCCACCGGGACAGGGGGCTTGGTGAAAAACTGTTTTTT.

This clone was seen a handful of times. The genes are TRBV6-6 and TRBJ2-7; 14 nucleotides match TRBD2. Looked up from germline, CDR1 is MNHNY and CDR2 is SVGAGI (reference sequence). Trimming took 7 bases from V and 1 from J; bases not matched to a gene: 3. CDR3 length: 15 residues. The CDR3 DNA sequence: TGTGCCAGCACCGGACTAGCGGGGGGTTCCTACGAGCAGTACTTC. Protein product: CASTGLAGGSYEQYF.

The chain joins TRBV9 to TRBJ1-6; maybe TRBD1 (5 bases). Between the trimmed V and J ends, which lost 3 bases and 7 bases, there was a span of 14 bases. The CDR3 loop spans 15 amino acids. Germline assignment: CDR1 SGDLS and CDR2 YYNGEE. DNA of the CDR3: TGTGCCAGCAGCGGTGGGACGGGAGGGAATTCACCCCTCCACTTT. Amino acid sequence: CASSGGTGGNSPLHF.

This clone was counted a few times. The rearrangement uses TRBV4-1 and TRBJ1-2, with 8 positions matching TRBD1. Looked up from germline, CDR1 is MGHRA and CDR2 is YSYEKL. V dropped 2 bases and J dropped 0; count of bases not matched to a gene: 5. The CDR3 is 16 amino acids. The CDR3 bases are TGCGCCAGCAGCCAACCTTACAGGGGGACTAACTATGGCTACACCTTC. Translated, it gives CASSQPYRGTNYGYTF.

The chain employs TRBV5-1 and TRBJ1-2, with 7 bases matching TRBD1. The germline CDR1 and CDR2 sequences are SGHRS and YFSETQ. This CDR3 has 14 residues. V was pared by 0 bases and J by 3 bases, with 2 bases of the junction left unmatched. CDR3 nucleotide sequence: TGCGCCAGCAGCTTGGAGCAGGGGGACTATGGCTACACCTTC. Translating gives CASSLEQGDYGYTF.

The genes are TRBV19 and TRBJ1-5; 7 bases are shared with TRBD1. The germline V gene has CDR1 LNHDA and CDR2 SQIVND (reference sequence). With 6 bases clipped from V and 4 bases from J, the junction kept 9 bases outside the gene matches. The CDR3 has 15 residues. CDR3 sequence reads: CASSTGEKGNQPQHF. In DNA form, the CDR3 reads TGTGCCAGTAGCACAGGGGAAAAGGGTAATCAGCCCCAGCATTTT.

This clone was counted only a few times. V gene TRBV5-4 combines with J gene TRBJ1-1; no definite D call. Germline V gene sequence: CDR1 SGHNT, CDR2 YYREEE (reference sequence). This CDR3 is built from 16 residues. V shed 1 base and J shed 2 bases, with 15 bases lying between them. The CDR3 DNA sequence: TGTGCCAGCAGCTTGATCGGGGAGCCGCCCAACACTGAAGCTTTCTTT. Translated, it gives CASSLIGEPPNTEAFF.

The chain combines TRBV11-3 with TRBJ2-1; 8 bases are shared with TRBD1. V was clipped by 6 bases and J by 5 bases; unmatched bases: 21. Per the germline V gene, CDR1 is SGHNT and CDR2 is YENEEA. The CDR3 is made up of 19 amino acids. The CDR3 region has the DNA TGTGCCAGCAGTAATCCTAAGACAGGGGCCCCGGGTGGCCACAATGAGCAGTTCTTC. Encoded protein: CASSNPKTGAPGGHNEQFF.

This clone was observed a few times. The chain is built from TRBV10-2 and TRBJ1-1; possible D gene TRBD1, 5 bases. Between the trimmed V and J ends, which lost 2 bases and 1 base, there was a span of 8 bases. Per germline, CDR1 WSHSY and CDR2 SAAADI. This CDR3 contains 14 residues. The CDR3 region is CASSEDRRNTEAFF. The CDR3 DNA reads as TGCGCCAGCAGTGAGGACAGAAGGAACACTGAAGCTTTCTTT.

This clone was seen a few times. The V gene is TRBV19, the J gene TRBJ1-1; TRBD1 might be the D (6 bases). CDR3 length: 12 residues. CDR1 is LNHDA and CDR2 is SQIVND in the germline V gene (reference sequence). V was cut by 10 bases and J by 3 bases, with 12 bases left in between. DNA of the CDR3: TGTGCCACCACAGGGAGGGACACTGAAGCTTTCTTT. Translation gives CATTGRDTEAFF.

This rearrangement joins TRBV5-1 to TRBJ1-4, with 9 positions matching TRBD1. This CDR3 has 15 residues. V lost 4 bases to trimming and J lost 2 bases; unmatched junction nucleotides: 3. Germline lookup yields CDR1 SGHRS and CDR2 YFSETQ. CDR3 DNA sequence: TGCGCCAGCAGCCCACAGGGGGCGACTAATGAAAAACTGTTTTTT. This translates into CASSPQGATNEKLFF.

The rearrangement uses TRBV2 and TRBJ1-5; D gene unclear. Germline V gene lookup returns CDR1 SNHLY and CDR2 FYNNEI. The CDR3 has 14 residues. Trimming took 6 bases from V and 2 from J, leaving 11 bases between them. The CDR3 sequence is CASRRREGNQPQHF. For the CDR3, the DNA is TGTGCCAGCAGGCGGAGGGAGGGCAATCAGCCCCAGCATTTT.

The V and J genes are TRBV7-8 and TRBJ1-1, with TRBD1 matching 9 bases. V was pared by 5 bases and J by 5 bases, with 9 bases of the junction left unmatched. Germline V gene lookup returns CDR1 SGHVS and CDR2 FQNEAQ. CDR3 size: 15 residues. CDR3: CASSTHWTGDTEAFF. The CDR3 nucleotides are TGTGCCAGCAGCACACACTGGACAGGGGATACTGAAGCTTTCTTT.

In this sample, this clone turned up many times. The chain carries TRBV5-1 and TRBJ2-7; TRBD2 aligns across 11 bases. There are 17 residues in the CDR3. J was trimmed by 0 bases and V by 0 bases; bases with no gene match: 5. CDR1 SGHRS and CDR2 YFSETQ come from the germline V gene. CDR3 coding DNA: TGCGCCAGCAGCTTGGCTAGCGGGGGGACCCTCTCCTACGAGCAGTACTTC. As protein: CASSLASGGTLSYEQYF.

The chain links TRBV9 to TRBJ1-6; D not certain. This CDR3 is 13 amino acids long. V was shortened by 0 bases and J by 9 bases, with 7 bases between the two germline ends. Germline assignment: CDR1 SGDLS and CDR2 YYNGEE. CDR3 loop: CASSVGHISPLHF. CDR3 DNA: TGTGCCAGCAGCGTAGGGCATATTTCACCCCTCCACTTT.

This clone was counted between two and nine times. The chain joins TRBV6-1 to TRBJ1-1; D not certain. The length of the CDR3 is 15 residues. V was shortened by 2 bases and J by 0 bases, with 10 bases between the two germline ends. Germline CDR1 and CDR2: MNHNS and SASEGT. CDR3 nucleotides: TGTGCCAGCAGTGAATCCCAGTTGATGAACACTGAAGCTTTCTTT. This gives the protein CASSESQLMNTEAFF.

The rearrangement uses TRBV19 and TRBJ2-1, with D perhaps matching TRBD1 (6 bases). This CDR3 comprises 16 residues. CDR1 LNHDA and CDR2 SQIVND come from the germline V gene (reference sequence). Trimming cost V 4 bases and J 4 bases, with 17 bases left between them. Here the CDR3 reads CASSNRQVGGYNEQFF. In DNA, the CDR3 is TGTGCCAGTAGTAATAGACAGGTCGGTGGGTACAATGAGCAGTTCTTC.

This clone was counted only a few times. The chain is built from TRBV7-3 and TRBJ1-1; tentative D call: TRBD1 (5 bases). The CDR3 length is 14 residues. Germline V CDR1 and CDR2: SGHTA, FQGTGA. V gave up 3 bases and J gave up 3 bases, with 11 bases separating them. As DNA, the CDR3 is TGTGCCAGCAGCTTTGGCGGGGCGGACACTGAAGCTTTCTTT. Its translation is CASSFGGADTEAFF.

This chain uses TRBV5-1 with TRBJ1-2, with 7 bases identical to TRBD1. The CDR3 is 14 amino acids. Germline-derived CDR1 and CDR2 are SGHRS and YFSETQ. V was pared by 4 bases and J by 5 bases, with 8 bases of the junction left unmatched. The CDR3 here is CASSISGGFYGYTF. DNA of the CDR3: TGCGCCAGCAGCATATCAGGGGGATTTTATGGCTACACCTTC.

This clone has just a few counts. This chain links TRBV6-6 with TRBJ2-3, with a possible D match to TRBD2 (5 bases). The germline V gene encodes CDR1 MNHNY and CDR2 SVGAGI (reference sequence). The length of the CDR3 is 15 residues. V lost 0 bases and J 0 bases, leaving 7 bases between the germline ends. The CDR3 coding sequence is TGTGCCAGCAGTTACTCTGGGGAGAGCACAGATACGCAGTATTTT. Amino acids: CASSYSGESTDTQYF.

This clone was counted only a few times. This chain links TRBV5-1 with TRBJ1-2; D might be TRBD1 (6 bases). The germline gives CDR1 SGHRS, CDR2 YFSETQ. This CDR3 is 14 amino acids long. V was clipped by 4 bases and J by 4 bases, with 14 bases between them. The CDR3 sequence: CASSVGGETYGYTF. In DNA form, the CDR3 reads TGCGCCAGCAGCGTAGGGGGGGAGACCTATGGCTACACCTTC. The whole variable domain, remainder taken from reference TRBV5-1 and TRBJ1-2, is KAGVTQTPRYLIKTRGQQVTLSCSPISGHRSVSWYQQTPGQGLQFLFEYFSETQRNKGNFPGRFSGRQFSNSRSEMNVSTLELGDSALYLCASSVGGETYGYTFGSGTRLTVV.

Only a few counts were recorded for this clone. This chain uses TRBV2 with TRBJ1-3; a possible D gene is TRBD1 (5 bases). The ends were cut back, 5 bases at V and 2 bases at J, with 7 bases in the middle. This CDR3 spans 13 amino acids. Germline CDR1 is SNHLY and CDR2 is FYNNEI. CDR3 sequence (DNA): TGTGCCAGCAGTAGGACACCTGGAAACACCATATATTTT. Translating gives CASSRTPGNTIYF.

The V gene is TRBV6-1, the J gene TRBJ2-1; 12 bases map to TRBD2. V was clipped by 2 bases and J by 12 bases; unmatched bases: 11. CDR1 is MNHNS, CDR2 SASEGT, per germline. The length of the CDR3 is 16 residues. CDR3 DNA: TGTGCCAGCAGTGAAATGCTACTAGCGGGGGGCTCAGGGCAGTTCTTC. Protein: CASSEMLLAGGSGQFF.